Listed below are T cell receptor beta chains from one sample, sequenced in a study of cytomegalovirus exposure and HLA in healthy donors. Measured with immunoSEQ multiplex PCR; TCRdb has only the in-frame clones, and not every one. The sample holds approximately 220,000 clones; approximately 88% are singletons and the top ten take more than 0.6%. What was sequenced was PBMCs. These receptors were obtained from a boy under 10 years old in good health and CMV-seronegative. The CDR3 runs from the conserved cysteine through the conserved F or W. The order of the fields is V gene, J gene, clone size, D gene, CDR3 protein, CDR3 DNA. The D gene is left open where the match is weak. Rows give clone size only sometimes, using once, few, many, or a class for an expanded clone.

TRBV28	TRBJ2-5	few	-	CASSFDLHGAAEQETQYF	TGTGCCAGCAGTTTTGACCTTCATGGGGCGGCGGAACAAGAGACCCAGTACTTC
TRBV5-1	TRBJ1-6	-	-	CASSSDGDNSPLHF	TGCGCCAGCAGCTCGGACGGGGATAATTCACCCCTCCACTTT
TRBV18	TRBJ1-5	-	-	CASSPQGNQPQHF	TGTGCCAGCTCACCACAGGGGAATCAGCCCCAGCATTTT
TRBV7-8	TRBJ1-5	-	-	CASSLFGGDNQPQHF	TGTGCCAGCAGCTTATTTGGCGGGGACAATCAGCCCCAGCATTTT
TRBV9	TRBJ2-7	-	-	CASSPQAGTYEQYF	TGTGCCAGCAGCCCACAAGCAGGGACCTACGAGCAGTACTTC
TRBV6-5	TRBJ2-6	-	-	CASSYYRFSGANVLTF	TGTGCCAGCAGTTACTACAGGTTCTCTGGGGCCAACGTCCTGACTTTC
TRBV7-8	TRBJ1-6	-	TRBD1	CASSLEGQYNSPLHF	TGTGCCAGCAGCTTAGAGGGACAGTATAATTCACCCCTCCACTTT
TRBV5-6	TRBJ1-2	-	TRBD1	CASSHGQGIEGYTF	TGTGCCAGCAGTCACGGACAGGGCATAGAAGGCTACACCTTC
TRBV5-1	TRBJ2-1	few	TRBD1	CASSSTGTDYNEQFF	TGCGCCAGCAGCTCCACCGGGACAGACTACAATGAGCAGTTCTTC
TRBV30	TRBJ2-3	-	-	CAWSPVQRATDTQYF	TGTGCCTGGAGCCCCGTCCAGCGGGCCACAGATACGCAGTATTTT
TRBV11-2	TRBJ1-2	-	-	CASSLEYGAGIGNYGYTF	TGTGCCAGCAGCTTAGAGTACGGTGCAGGGATCGGAAACTATGGCTACACCTTC
TRBV29-1	TRBJ2-1	once	TRBD1	CSVGGGQGYEQFF	TGCAGCGTTGGAGGGGGACAGGGCTATGAGCAGTTCTTC
TRBV6-1	TRBJ2-7	few	TRBD2	CASIRIAGHEQYF	TGTGCCAGCATTCGGATAGCGGGACACGAGCAGTACTTC
TRBV2	TRBJ1-1	-	-	CASSEAGSDTEAFF	TGTGCCAGCAGTGAAGCAGGGAGCGACACTGAAGCTTTCTTT
TRBV18	TRBJ2-7	once	TRBD2	CASSPPAGVSYEQYF	TGTGCCAGCTCACCCCCGGCGGGGGTTAGCTACGAGCAGTACTTC
TRBV14	TRBJ2-5	-	TRBD2	CAAIRARLAQETQYF	TGTGCCGCCATCAGGGCCAGACTAGCCCAAGAGACCCAGTACTTC
TRBV25-1	TRBJ2-7	-	-	CARETGQEQYF	TGTGCCAGGGAAACAGGTCAGGAGCAGTACTTC
TRBV5-1	TRBJ2-5	-	-	CASSFTGDEQETQYF	TGCGCCAGCAGCTTCACAGGAGATGAGCAAGAGACCCAGTACTTC
TRBV15	TRBJ2-7	-	-	CATSRDIQGGNYEQYF	TGTGCCACCAGCAGAGATATCCAGGGAGGCAACTACGAGCAGTACTTC
TRBV9	TRBJ2-3	-	TRBD2	CASSVGGGVGDTQYF	TGTGCCAGCAGCGTAGGCGGGGGGGTAGGAGATACGCAGTATTTT
TRBV9	TRBJ2-1	-	-	CASSTRGGANNEQFF	TGTGCCAGCAGCACAAGAGGGGGGGCTAACAATGAGCAGTTCTTC
TRBV29-1	TRBJ2-1	few	-	CSANYWTSNNEQFF	TGCAGCGCCAACTATTGGACTTCTAACAATGAGCAGTTCTTC
TRBV6-5	TRBJ2-6	-	TRBD2	CASSYAGGSGANVLTF	TGTGCCAGCAGTTACGCCGGGGGGTCTGGGGCCAACGTCCTGACTTTC